Listed here is a single T cell receptor (beta chain). The CDR3 sequence is 16 residues long. V was pared by 0 bases and J by 0 bases, with 10 bases between. Germline assignment: CDR1 SGHNT and CDR2 YYREEE (reference sequence). This entry is derived from a study of blood T cell repertoires in COVID-19. Study details: Researchers got acute and convalescent COVID-19 samples from the United States, Italy and Spain.

Assay used: immunoSEQ multiplex PCR; TCRdb lists only in-frame clones, some missing. This sample has 200,000 or so clones, with 85% found just once. The sample comprised peripheral blood. The V call is TRBV5-4, the J call TRBJ2-4; possibly TRBD2 for D (6 bases). This sequence originates from a man between 45 and 60 years old who had recovered from COVID-19. The CDR3 DNA is TGTGCCAGCAGCTTGGGGGGGACTTTAGCCAAAAACATTCAGTACTTC. Encoded protein: CASSLGGTLAKNIQYF.